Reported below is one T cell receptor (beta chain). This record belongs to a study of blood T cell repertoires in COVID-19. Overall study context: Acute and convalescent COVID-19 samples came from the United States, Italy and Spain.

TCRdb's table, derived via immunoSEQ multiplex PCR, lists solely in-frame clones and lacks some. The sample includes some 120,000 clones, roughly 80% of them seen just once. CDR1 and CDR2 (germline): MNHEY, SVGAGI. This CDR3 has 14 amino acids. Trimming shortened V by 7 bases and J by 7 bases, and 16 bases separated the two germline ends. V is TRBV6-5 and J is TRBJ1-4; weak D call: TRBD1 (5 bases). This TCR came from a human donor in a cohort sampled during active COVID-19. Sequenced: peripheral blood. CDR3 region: CASNPRQGGEKLFF. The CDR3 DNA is TGTGCCAGCAACCCCCGGCAGGGAGGTGAAAAACTGTTTTTT.